One and the same sample provided the 15 T cell receptor beta chains below, sequenced in a study of T cells of healthy individuals. TCRdb processed the 5' RACE reads anew with MiXCR; each CDR3 protein has one entry. The table records 63,000 or so distinct CDR3 sequences, 16% of them present only once. The receptor set was obtained from a human donor in good health.

This clonotype was observed at least ten times. This CDR3 is CASSQGDQPQHF. CDR3 nucleotide sequence: TGCGCCAGCAGCCAAGGGGATCAGCCCCAGCATTTT. The genes are TRBV4-1 and TRBJ1-5; D unclear. The germline gives CDR1 MGHRA, CDR2 YSYEKL. This CDR3 contains 12 residues. The V and J ends lost 1 base and 5 bases respectively, with 3 bases between them.

The chain joins TRBV12-3 or TRBV12-4 to TRBJ2-2; maybe TRBD2 (6 bases). Deletions cut 5 bases from V and 1 base from J, with 17 bases between. This CDR3 is 17 amino acids long. CDR3 region: CASSPRSGTLNTGELFF. CDR3 nucleotide sequence: TGTGCCAGCAGTCCTCGATCCGGGACTTTGAACACCGGGGAGCTGTTTTTT.

The V and J genes are TRBV3-1 and TRBJ1-4, with unresolved D. The CDR3 has 16 residues. Germline CDR1 reads LGHDT; CDR2 reads YNNKEL (reference sequence). The V and J ends lost 4 bases and 0 bases respectively, with 12 bases between them. The CDR3 is CASSRGLHATNEKLFF. The CDR3 DNA sequence: TGTGCCAGCAGCCGCGGACTGCATGCAACTAATGAAAAACTGTTTTTT.

This clonotype has a handful of counts. The chain links TRBV28 to TRBJ1-5; 8 nucleotides agree with TRBD1. The CDR3 runs to 18 residues. Trimming at V came to 7 bases and at J to 0 bases, leaving 14 bases not matched to a gene. Germline lookup yields CDR1 MDHEN and CDR2 SYDVKM. CDR3 in DNA: TGTGCCAGCACCCCGGACAGGGTTCCTATATATAGCAATCAGCCCCAGCATTTT. Its protein product is CASTPDRVPIYSNQPQHF.

This clonotype occurred many times. The rearrangement joins TRBV20-1 to TRBJ2-1; 11 bases map to TRBD2. Germline-derived CDR1 and CDR2 are DFQATT and SNEGSKA (reference sequence). The CDR3 runs 17 residues. V was pared by 0 bases and J by 7 bases, with 11 bases of the junction left unmatched. CDR3 in amino acids: CSARDEIAGGRTNEQFF. The CDR3, as DNA: TGCAGTGCTAGAGATGAAATAGCGGGGGGGCGAACTAATGAGCAGTTCTTC.

This chain connects TRBV7-6 to TRBJ2-2; D is perhaps TRBD2 (5 bases). Trimming removed 5 bases at V and 6 bases at J, with 16 bases between. The CDR3 totals 15 residues. Germline V gene lookup returns CDR1 SGHVS and CDR2 FNYEAQ. CDR3: CASSVGEKVAGELFF. For the CDR3, the DNA is TGTGCCAGCAGCGTCGGGGAAAAGGTGGCCGGGGAGCTGTTTTTT.

This clonotype has more than one count but fewer than ten. V is TRBV21-1 and J is TRBJ2-2. TRBV21-1 corresponds to a pseudogene. The CDR3 is 13 residues long. The DNA for the CDR3 is TGTGCCAGCACCAAAACCGGCACCGGGGAGCTGTTTTTT. Translation gives CASTKTGTGELFF.

V usage is TRBV12-3 or TRBV12-4 and J usage is TRBJ2-7; TRBD1 agrees at 7 bases. This CDR3 has 14 amino acids. Trimming removed 2 bases from V and 3 bases from J; junction bases left unmatched: 4. The CDR3: CASSLRAGGYEQYF. The CDR3 region has the DNA TGTGCCAGCAGTTTACGCGCAGGGGGCTACGAGCAGTACTTC.

This clonotype has at least ten counts. The J gene is TRBJ2-1, the V gene TRBV4-2, with 8 bases aligning to TRBD2. The trim removed 1 base at V and 4 bases at J, leaving 3 bases unmatched. This CDR3 is 15 amino acids long. CDR1 and CDR2 (germline): LGHNA, YNFKEQ. The CDR3 protein is CASSQGLASYNEQFF. CDR3 in DNA: TGTGCCAGCAGCCAAGGACTAGCGTCATACAATGAGCAGTTCTTC.

This clonotype was picked up many times. The gene calls are TRBV11-1 and TRBJ2-3, with a possible D match to TRBD1 (6 bases). The ends were cut back, 1 base at V and 4 bases at J, with 15 bases in the middle. The CDR3 contains 16 residues. In germline, CDR1 is SGHAT, CDR2 FQDESV (reference sequence). The CDR3 sequence: CASSLVGGGVADTQYF. CDR3 in DNA: TGTGCCAGCAGCTTAGTTGGTGGGGGCGTTGCAGATACGCAGTATTTT.

In this sample, this clonotype turned up many times. This chain links TRBV20-1 with TRBJ2-5, with 7 bases fitting TRBD2. Germline-derived CDR1 and CDR2 are DFQATT and SNEGSKA (reference sequence). The V segment lost 3 bases and the J segment 1 base; nucleotides outside the gene matches: 8. The CDR3 contains 15 residues. The CDR3, as DNA: TGCAGTGCTAGGGTGCGGGAGATGGGCCAAGAGACCCAGTACTTC. It yields the protein CSARVREMGQETQYF.

This clonotype was seen a handful of times. V gene TRBV5-1 combines with J gene TRBJ1-1; the match to TRBD1 covers 7 bases. Germline CDR1 and CDR2: SGHRS and YFSETQ. V shed 4 bases, J shed 2 bases, and the junction held 8 bases outside the gene matches. This CDR3 region has 15 residues. This CDR3 reads CASSAGQTFNTEAFF. The CDR3 nucleotides are TGCGCCAGCAGCGCGGGACAGACATTTAACACTGAAGCTTTCTTT.

This clonotype was counted ten times or more. This chain connects TRBV27 to TRBJ2-7; D is ambiguous. In germline, CDR1 is MNHEY, CDR2 SMNVEV (reference sequence). V was clipped by 0 bases and J by 6 bases, with 12 bases between them. There are 14 residues in the CDR3. The CDR3 DNA follows: TGTGCCAGCAGTTTATCCCACTTGGGTACCGAGCAGTACTTC. Protein product: CASSLSHLGTEQYF.

The rearrangement joins TRBV5-1 to TRBJ2-1, with 8 bases aligning to TRBD2. Trimming took 2 bases from V and 6 from J; bases not matched to a gene: 16. The germline V gene encodes CDR1 SGHRS and CDR2 YFSETQ. This CDR3 spans 18 amino acids. CDR3 bases: TGCGCCAGCAGCTTCGGGCTAGCGGGTCCCCAGGGGCCCAATGAGCAGTTCTTC. Protein: CASSFGLAGPQGPNEQFF.

The table lists this clonotype with a few counts. The rearrangement joins TRBV6-5 to TRBJ1-2; TRBD1 aligns across 9 bases. This CDR3 spans 16 amino acids. V shed 6 bases and J 6 bases; nucleotides not matched to a gene: 14. In germline, CDR1 is MNHEY, CDR2 SVGAGI. The CDR3 sequence: CASRFSSGQGMDGYTF. The CDR3 DNA follows: TGTGCCAGCAGGTTTTCTTCTGGACAGGGGATGGATGGCTACACCTTC.